The T cell receptor (beta chain) described here comes from a study of cytomegalovirus exposure and HLA in healthy donors. Study background: About 179 million T cells yielded 100 million or so unique TCR beta sequences in earlier analysis.

Both 60 Vbeta primers and 13 Jbeta primers went into the PCR. Only in-frame clones appear in the TCRdb table, and some are missing; sequencing was by immunoSEQ multiplex PCR. The sample shows around 200,000 clones, 70% to 90% of them seen only once. The CDR3 is made up of 13 amino acids. In germline, CDR1 is LNHDA, CDR2 SQIVND (reference sequence). V was pared by 5 bases and J by 11 bases, with 6 bases of the junction left unmatched. The origin of this receptor is a woman aged 25 to 39 in good health and CMV-seronegative. The source material was PBMCs. The genes are TRBV19 and TRBJ1-4, with TRBD1 identical over 9 bases. CDR3 sequence (DNA): TGTGCCAGTAGTCCGGGACAGGGAGGGAAACTGTTTTTT. Its translation: CASSPGQGGKLFF.